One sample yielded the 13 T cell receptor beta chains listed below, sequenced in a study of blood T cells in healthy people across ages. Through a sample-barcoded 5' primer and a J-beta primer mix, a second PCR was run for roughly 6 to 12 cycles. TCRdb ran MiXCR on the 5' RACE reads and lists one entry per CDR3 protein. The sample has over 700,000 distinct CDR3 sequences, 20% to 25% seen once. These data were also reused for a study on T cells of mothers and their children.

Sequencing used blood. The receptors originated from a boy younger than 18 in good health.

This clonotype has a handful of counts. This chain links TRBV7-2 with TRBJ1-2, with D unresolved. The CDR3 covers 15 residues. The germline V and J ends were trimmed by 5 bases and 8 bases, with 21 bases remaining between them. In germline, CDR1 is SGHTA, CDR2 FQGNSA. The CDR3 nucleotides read TGTGCCAGCAGCGCTAGCGGGGAGAGAGGAGACGGCTACACCTTC. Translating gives CASSASGERGDGYTF.

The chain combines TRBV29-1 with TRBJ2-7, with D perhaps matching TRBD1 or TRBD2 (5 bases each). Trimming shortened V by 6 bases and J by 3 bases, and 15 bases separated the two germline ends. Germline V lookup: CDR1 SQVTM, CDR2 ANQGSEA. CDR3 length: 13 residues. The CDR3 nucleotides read TGCAGCGTCGCCGGGACGGTAATCTACGAGCAGTACTTC. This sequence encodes CSVAGTVIYEQYF.

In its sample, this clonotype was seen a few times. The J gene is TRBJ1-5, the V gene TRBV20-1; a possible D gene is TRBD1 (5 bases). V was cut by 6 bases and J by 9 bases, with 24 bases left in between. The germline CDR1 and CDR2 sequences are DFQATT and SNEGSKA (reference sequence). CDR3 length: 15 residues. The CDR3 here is CSAKSGDGARRPQHF. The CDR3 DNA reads TGCAGTGCAAAGTCGGGGGACGGGGCTCGTCGGCCCCAGCATTTT.

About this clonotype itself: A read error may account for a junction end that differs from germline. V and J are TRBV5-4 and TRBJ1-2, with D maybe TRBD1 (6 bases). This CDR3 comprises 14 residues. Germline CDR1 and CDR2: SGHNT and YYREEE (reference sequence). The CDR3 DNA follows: TGTGCCAACAGCCACAGGGTGGGAGAGTATGGCTACACCTTC. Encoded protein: CANSHRVGEYGYTF.

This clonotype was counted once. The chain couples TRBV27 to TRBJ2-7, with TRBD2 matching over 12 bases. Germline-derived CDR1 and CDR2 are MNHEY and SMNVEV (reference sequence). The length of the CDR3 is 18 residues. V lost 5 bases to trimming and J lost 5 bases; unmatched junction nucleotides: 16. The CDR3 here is CASSEVTSGRFLRNEQYF. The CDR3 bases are TGTGCCAGCAGTGAGGTGACTAGCGGGAGATTTTTAAGGAACGAGCAGTACTTC.

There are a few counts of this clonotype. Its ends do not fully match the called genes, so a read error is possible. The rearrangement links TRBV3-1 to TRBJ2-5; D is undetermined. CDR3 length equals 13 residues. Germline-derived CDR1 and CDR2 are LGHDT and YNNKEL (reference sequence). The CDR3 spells CASTTSYQETQYF. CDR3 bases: TGTGCCAGCACGACCAGCTACCAGGAGACCCAGTACTTC.

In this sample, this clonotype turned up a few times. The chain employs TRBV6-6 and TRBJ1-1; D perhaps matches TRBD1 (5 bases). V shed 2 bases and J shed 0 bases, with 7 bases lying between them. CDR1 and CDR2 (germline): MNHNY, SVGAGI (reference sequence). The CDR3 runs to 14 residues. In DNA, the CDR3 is TGTGCCAGCAGTTACAGAGGGGTGAACACTGAAGCTTTCTTT. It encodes CASSYRGVNTEAFF.

CDR3 sequence: CSAGGQYNEQFF. The CDR3 DNA reads TGCAGTGCTGGTGGACAGTACAATGAGCAGTTCTTC. This chain connects TRBV20-1 to TRBJ2-1, with D maybe TRBD1 (6 bases). Germline loops: CDR1 DFQATT, CDR2 SNEGSKA (reference sequence). V was trimmed by 5 bases and J by 4 bases, leaving 9 bases between them. There are 12 residues in the CDR3.

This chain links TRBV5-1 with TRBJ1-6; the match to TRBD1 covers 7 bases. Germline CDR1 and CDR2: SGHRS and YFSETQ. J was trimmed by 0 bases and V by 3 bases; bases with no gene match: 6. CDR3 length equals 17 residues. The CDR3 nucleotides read TGCGCCAGCAGCTCTCAAGCAGGGGGCTCCTATAATTCACCCCTCCACTTT. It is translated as CASSSQAGGSYNSPLHF.

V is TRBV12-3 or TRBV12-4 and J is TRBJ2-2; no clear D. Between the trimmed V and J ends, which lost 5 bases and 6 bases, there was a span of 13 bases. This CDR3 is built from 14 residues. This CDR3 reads CASSKSLGAGELFF. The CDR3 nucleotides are TGTGCCAGCAGTAAGTCCCTTGGGGCCGGGGAGCTGTTTTTT.

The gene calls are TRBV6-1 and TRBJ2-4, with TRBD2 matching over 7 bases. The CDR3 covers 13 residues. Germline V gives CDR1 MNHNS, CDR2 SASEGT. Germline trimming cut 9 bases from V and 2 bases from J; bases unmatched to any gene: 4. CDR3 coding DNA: TGTGCCAGTAGAGCGGGATCCAAAAACATTCAGTACTTC. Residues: CASRAGSKNIQYF.

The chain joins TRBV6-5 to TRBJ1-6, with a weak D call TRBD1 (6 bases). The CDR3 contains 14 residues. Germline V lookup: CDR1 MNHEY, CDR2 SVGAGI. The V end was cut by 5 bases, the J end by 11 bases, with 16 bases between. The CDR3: CASSLTGGSPPLHF. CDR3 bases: TGTGCCAGCAGTCTGACAGGAGGGAGCCCACCCCTCCACTTT.

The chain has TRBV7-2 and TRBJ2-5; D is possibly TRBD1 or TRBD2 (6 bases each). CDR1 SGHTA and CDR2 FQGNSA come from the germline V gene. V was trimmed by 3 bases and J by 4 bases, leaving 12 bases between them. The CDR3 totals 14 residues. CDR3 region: CASSFGGAPETQYF. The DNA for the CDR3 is TGTGCCAGCAGCTTCGGGGGCGCGCCAGAGACCCAGTACTTC.